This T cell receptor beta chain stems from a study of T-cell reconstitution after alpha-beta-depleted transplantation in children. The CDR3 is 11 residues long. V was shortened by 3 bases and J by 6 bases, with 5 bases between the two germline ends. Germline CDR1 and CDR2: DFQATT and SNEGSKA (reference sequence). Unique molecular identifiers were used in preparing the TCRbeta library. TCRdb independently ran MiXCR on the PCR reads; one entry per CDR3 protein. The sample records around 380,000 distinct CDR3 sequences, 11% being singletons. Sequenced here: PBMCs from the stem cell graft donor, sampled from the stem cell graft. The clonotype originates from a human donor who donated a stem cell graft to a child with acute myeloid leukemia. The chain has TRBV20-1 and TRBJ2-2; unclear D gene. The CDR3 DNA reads TGCAGTGCTAGTCGGTCCGGGGAGCTGTTTTTT. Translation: CSASRSGELFF.